These T cell receptor beta chains were read from a single sample in a study of PD-L1 blockade in urothelial cancer. Profiling relied on immunoSEQ multiplex PCR, and the TCRdb table lists in-frame clones only, not all of them. Of about 50,000 clones listed, around 80% are singletons. Sequencing used PBMCs, obtained around atezolizumab (anti-PD-L1) treatment. The receptors come from a man aged 70-80 years with urothelial cancer. Each CDR3 is given with its conserved first and last residue. A D gene is named only where the DNA matches it firmly. Clone size, where shown, is once, few, many, or a class for clones that have expanded.

J gene,D gene,V gene,clone size,CDR3 DNA,CDR3 protein
TRBJ2-3,-,TRBV7-9,-,TGTGCCAGCAGCTCCTTCGGCACAGATACGCAGTATTTT,CASSSFGTDTQYF
TRBJ2-1,TRBD2,TRBV19,-,TGTGCCAGTAGCACTGGGACTAGCGGGAGACATGAGCAGTTCTTC,CASSTGTSGRHEQFF
TRBJ2-1,TRBD1,TRBV9,-,TGTGCCAGCAGCAGAACCGGGACAGCGTACAATGAGCAGTTCTTC,CASSRTGTAYNEQFF
TRBJ2-1,TRBD2,TRBV15,-,TGTGCCACCAGCAGAGATCTGGCGGGGGGGCAGGCCTCCTACAATGAGCAGTTCTTC,CATSRDLAGGQASYNEQFF
TRBJ2-1,-,TRBV5-1,-,TGCGCCAGCAGTAGTCGGCAGGCCTCCTACAATGAGCAGTTCTTC,CASSSRQASYNEQFF
TRBJ2-7,-,TRBV9,-,TGTGCCAGCAGCGTAGCGACAGCCTCCTACGAGCAGTACTTC,CASSVATASYEQYF
TRBJ2-7,TRBD1,TRBV5-4,-,TGTGCCAGCAGCGTGACAGGGGCCTACGAGCAGTACTTC,CASSVTGAYEQYF
TRBJ1-1,-,TRBV30,few,TGTGCCTGGAAGGAGGGTATGAACACTGAAGCTTTCTTT,CAWKEGMNTEAFF
TRBJ1-2,-,TRBV6-5,-,TGTGCCAGCAGCCTCGGGGGGAGTAACTATGGCTACACCTTC,CASSLGGSNYGYTF
TRBJ1-1,-,TRBV30,-,TGTGCCTGGAGTGTAATCGGGGCGGGAATCACTGAAGCTTTCTTT,CAWSVIGAGITEAFF
TRBJ2-7,TRBD2,TRBV28,-,TGTGCCAGCAGTTCCACAACCGGGACTACCCGCCTTGGGGAGCAGTACTTC,CASSSTTGTTRLGEQYF
TRBJ1-2,TRBD1,TRBV19,-,TGTGCCAGTACCCACCCACTCGGGACAGGGGATCCCAACTATGGCTACACCTTC,CASTHPLGTGDPNYGYTF
TRBJ1-2,-,TRBV11-1,-,TGTGCCAGCAGCTTAGGGTCCAGGGGCGCGGATGGCTACACCTTC,CASSLGSRGADGYTF
TRBJ2-7,-,TRBV7-2,few,TGTGCCAGCAGCTTAGAGCCAAGTTCCTACGAGCAGTACTTC,CASSLEPSSYEQYF
TRBJ2-3,TRBD2,TRBV28,-,TGTGCCAGCAGTTTCGGGGCGGGAGTAGCAGATACGCAGTATTTT,CASSFGAGVADTQYF
TRBJ1-5,-,TRBV27,-,TGTGCCAGCAGGCCAGTCCAGGGTCTCAGCAATCAGCCCCAGCATTTT,CASRPVQGLSNQPQHF
TRBJ2-1,TRBD2,TRBV11-3,-,TGTGCCAGCAGCTTAGCGGGAGGGTCCTACAATGAGCAGTTCTTC,CASSLAGGSYNEQFF
TRBJ1-5,TRBD1,TRBV4-1,-,TGCGCCAGCAGCCAAGAGGGACAGGGGGTTCGGCAGCCCCAGCATTTT,CASSQEGQGVRQPQHF
TRBJ1-1,-,TRBV10-1,-,TGCGCCAGCAGGGGGGGGGTTTCCGACACTGAAGCTTTCTTT,CASRGGVSDTEAFF
TRBJ1-5,-,TRBV6-5,-,TGTGCCAGCACAACGGGTGGTCAGCCCCAGCATTTT,CASTTGGQPQHF
TRBJ1-5,-,TRBV30,few,TGTGCCTGGAGTGCCTCGTGGACTTCTAGCAATCAGCCCCAGCATTTT,CAWSASWTSSNQPQHF
TRBJ1-2,TRBD1,TRBV6-6,-,TGTGCCAGCAGTTACGACAGGGTTGGCGGCTACACCTTC,CASSYDRVGGYTF
TRBJ2-7,TRBD1,TRBV29-1,-,TGCAGCGCCGCGGACAGGGGTGAGGCCGAGCAGTACTTC,CSAADRGEAEQYF
TRBJ1-2,TRBD1,TRBV13,-,TGTGCCAGCAGCGTACGGGGGACAGGGACCTATGGCTACACCTTC,CASSVRGTGTYGYTF
TRBJ1-2,TRBD1,TRBV4-2,-,TGTGCCAGCAGCCAAGGGAGACAGGGAGTATACTATGGCTACACCTTC,CASSQGRQGVYYGYTF
TRBJ2-1,TRBD2,TRBV4-1,-,TGCGCCAGCAGCCAAGATACGTCTAGCGGGAGTAGTAATGAGCAGTTCTTC,CASSQDTSSGSSNEQFF
TRBJ2-5,-,TRBV28,-,TGTGCCACCCGTAGCCCTCGAGAGACCCAGTACTTC,CATRSPRETQYF
TRBJ2-1,-,TRBV10-2,-,TGCGCCACCTCGCCGAGGGATGAGCAGTTCTTC,CATSPRDEQFF
TRBJ1-2,-,TRBV19,-,TGTGCCAGTAGTACCGACAGCGACATAATCCCGATTAACTATGGCTACACCTTC,CASSTDSDIIPINYGYTF
TRBJ2-5,-,TRBV7-9,-,TGTGCCAGCAGCTTTGGAACCGGGGGAGAGACCCAGTACTTC,CASSFGTGGETQYF
TRBJ1-1,-,TRBV5-4,once,TGTGCCAGCAGCAATCCGGGGGACCTAGAAGCTTTCTTT,CASSNPGDLEAFF
TRBJ2-5,-,TRBV19,-,TGTGCCAGTAGTTCTACAGGGTTTGAGACCCAGTACTTC,CASSSTGFETQYF
TRBJ1-1,-,TRBV7-9,-,TGTGCCAGCGGGTCCCTGACAGGCACTATGAACACTGAAGCTTTCTTT,CASGSLTGTMNTEAFF
TRBJ1-1,-,TRBV14,-,TGTGCCAGCAGCCAGGAAACAGGATGGACTGAAGCTTTCTTT,CASSQETGWTEAFF
TRBJ1-2,-,TRBV6-1,-,TGTGCCAGCAGATCTCAGGGGAACTATGGCTACACCTTC,CASRSQGNYGYTF
TRBJ2-5,-,TRBV28,-,TGTGCCAGCACCGGGACACCTCAAGAGACCCAGTACTTC,CASTGTPQETQYF
TRBJ2-7,TRBD1,TRBV28,-,TGTGCCAGCAGCCTTAACAGCGCACAGGGGCAGGTGTACTTC,CASSLNSAQGQVYF
TRBJ2-1,-,TRBV5-4,-,TGTGCCAGCAGCTCCAGGGGAAGGAATGAGCAGTTCTTC,CASSSRGRNEQFF
TRBJ2-7,TRBD2,TRBV9,-,TGTGCCAGCAGCGTAGACCTCCGGGCGGGAGGAGACAACGAGCAGTACTTC,CASSVDLRAGGDNEQYF